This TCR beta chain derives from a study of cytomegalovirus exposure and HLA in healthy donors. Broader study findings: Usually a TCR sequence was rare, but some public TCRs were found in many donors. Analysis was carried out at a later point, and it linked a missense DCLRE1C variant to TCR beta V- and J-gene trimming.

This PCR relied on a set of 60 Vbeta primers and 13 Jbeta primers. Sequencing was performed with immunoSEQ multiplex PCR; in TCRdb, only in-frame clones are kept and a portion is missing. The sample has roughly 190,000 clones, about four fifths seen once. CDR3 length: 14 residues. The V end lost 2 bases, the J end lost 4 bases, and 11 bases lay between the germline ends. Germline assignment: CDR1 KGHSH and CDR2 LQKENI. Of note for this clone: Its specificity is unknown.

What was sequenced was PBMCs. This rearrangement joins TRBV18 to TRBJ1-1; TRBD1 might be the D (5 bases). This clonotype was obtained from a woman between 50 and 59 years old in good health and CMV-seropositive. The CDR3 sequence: CASSPLGRATEAFF. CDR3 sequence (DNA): TGTGCCAGCTCACCATTGGGCAGGGCCACTGAAGCTTTCTTT.